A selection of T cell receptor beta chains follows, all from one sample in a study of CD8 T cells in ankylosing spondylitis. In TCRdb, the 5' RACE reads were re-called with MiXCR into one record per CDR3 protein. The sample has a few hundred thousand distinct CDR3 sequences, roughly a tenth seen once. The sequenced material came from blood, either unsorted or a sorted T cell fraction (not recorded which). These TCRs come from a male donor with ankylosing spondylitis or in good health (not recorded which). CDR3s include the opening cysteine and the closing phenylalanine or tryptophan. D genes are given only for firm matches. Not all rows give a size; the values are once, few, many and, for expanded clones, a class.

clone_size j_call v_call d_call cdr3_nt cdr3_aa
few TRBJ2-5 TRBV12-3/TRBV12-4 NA TGTGCCAGCAGTTTAATGTTGGGGACCCAGTACTTC CASSLMLGTQYF
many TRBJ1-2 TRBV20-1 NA TGCAGTGCTAGGGACCATCCCTATGGCTACACCTTC CSARDHPYGYTF
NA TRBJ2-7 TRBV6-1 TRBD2 TGTGCCAGCAGTGAACTTTCCGCGCTAGCGGGTCTCTACGAGCAGTACTTC CASSELSALAGLYEQYF
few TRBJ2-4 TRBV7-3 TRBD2 TGTGCCAGCAGCTTATGGGAGGGAGGAAACATTCAGTACTTC CASSLWEGGNIQYF
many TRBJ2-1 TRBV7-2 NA TGTGCCAGCAGCTCTCTGTCGACTGAGCAGTTCTTC CASSSLSTEQFF
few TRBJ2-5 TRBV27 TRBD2 TGTGCCAGCAATACTCGCGGGGGGAGAGAGACCCAGTACTTC CASNTRGGRETQYF
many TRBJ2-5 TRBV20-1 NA TGCAGTGCTAGAGTACCCTCTCAAGAGACCCAGTACTTC CSARVPSQETQYF
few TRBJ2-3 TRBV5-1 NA TGCGCCAGCAGCTTGGTAGGTCCCACAGATACGCAGTATTTT CASSLVGPTDTQYF
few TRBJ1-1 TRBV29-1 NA TGCAGCGTTGAAGTCCGGGGGCCGTACACTGAAGCTTTCTTT CSVEVRGPYTEAFF
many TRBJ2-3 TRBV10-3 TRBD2 TGTGCCATTCAGACTAGCGGTGACACAGATACGCAGTATTTT CAIQTSGDTDTQYF
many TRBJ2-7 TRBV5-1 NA TGCGCCAGCAGCTTGGCCTACAGCTCCTACGAGCAGTACTTC CASSLAYSSYEQYF
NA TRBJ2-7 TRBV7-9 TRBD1 TGTGCCAGCAGCTCCCAGCGACCCGGGACAGTCGCCTACGAGCAGTACTTC CASSSQRPGTVAYEQYF
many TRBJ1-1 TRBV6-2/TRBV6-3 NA TGTGCCAGCATTACTCCGAGGATCGGGGGCTCTGGGAACACTGAAGCTTTCTTT CASITPRIGGSGNTEAFF
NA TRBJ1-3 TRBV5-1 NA TGCGCCAGCAGCTTGGAGGGACCGCTATCTGGAAACACCATATATTTT CASSLEGPLSGNTIYF
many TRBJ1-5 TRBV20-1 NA TGCAGTGCTACCAGACTCAATCAGCCCCAGCATTTT CSATRLNQPQHF
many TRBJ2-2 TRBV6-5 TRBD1 TGTGCCAGCAGTTATGAAGGGACAGGGGACGGGGAGCTGTTTTTT CASSYEGTGDGELFF
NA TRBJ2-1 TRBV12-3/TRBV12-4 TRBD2 TGTGCCAGCAGTTTACTCGGACTAGCGGGGGGGAACAATGAGCAGTTCTTC CASSLLGLAGGNNEQFF